This T cell receptor beta chain was documented in a study of identical twins. Study-level results: Some out-of-frame alpha sequences were shared by twins, and these showed excess low generation probability. Whereas memory repertoires showed no such difference, abundant cord blood beta clonotypes carried fewer insertions.

Germline assignment: CDR1 MNHNS and CDR2 SASEGT. After removal of 5 bases from V and 2 bases from J, the junction contained 12 bases not matched to a gene. The CDR3 extends over 16 amino acids. Only healthy Caucasians were enrolled as donors. TCRdb reprocessed the 5' RACE reads with MiXCR, giving one entry per CDR3 protein. This sample carries over 250,000 distinct CDR3 sequences, over 8.5% of them seen once, and the ten largest clones take about 7.1%. In this sample, this clonotype turned up many times. Its specificity is unknown. These records were also assigned to another study, of yellow fever vaccine responses in identical twins. That source adds: The T cell response to vaccination in identical twins was reportedly partly convergent and partly personalized.

The chain carries TRBV6-1 and TRBJ2-7, with 7 bases aligning to TRBD1. Sequenced sample: CD8+ T cells sorted from blood. This clonotype originated in a woman in her late teens or twenties in good health. The CDR3 DNA follows: TGTGCCAGCAGTACACCCGACAGGGCGATAACCTACGAGCAGTACTTC. Protein sequence: CASSTPDRAITYEQYF.